This record looks at one T cell receptor (beta chain) sequence and its context. As yet, its antigen is unknown. The data stem from a study of T cells expressing NK-cell markers. Overall study: Sorted CD3+CD56+NKG2C+, CD3+CD56+NKG2C- and CD3+CD56-NKG2C+ T-cell subsets were beta-chain profiled. Seven of the eight sequenced donors were HCMV-seropositive; one was seronegative. Study results and limitations: Four donors likewise had their CD3+CD56-NKG2C+ fraction led by these clonotypes. The share of CD8+ T cells held by dominant NKG2C+ clonotypes was roughly 1.0-8% in several donors.

Reprocessing the 5' RACE reads, TCRdb reports a single entry for every CDR3 protein and omits DNA. This sample contains 250,000 or so distinct CDR3 sequences. Germline CDR1 MDHEN, CDR2 SYDVKM. This CDR3 has 11 residues. V usage is TRBV28 and J usage is TRBJ2-7. The sample comprised blood T cells: a sorted CD56 or NKG2C T cell subset, CD4+ or CD8+ T cells, or bulk PBMC T cells (not recorded which). This clonotype originated in a woman aged 18 to 75 in good health. The CDR3 sequence is CASRDLYEQYF.